What follows is one T cell receptor (beta chain) and its context. As yet, its antigen is unknown. V gave up 4 bases and J gave up 6 bases, with 13 bases separating them. The CDR3 is 13 residues long. The germline gives CDR1 SQVTM, CDR2 ANQGSEA. The data are from a study of shared clonotypes between healthy human individuals. Study-wide context: Aged 18 to 49, the donors were two women and a few men. Findings of the study overall: Expectations were that clonotype sharing among donors would be affected by sequencing depth.

Method: immunoSEQ multiplex PCR; TCRdb's copy keeps in-frame clones and lacks some. The sample lists 2 million to 3 million clones; approximately 93% were seen once. This receptor was taken from a man aged 18 to 29 in good health. Some clones in this sample may be carry-over from other donors' samples. J is TRBJ2-1 and V is TRBV29-1; no clear D. Sequenced material: naive CD4+ T cells from PBMCs. Subset of the sample: CD45RA+ positively selected. CDR3 DNA sequence: TGCAGCGTTGCGAGAACTCGCGGCAATGAGCAGTTCTTC. It codes for CSVARTRGNEQFF.